The rows below give T cell receptor beta chains drawn from one sample of a study of T cell responses to AZD1222 COVID-19 vaccine. Repertoires were generated with immunoSEQ multiplex PCR, while TCRdb's copy carries only in-frame clones and drops some. Among more than 100,000 clones listed, roughly nine tenths were seen once. Specimen: peripheral blood, collected on day 0 of AZD1222 vaccination. The source is an adult in good health. The CDR3 runs from the conserved cysteine through the conserved F or W. D genes are given only for firm matches. Rows give clone size only sometimes, using once, few, many, or a class for an expanded clone.

v_gene	j_gene	abundance	d_gene	CDR3aa	CDR3nt
TRBV9	TRBJ2-1	.	TRBD2	CASSVMTSGGNEQFF	TGTGCCAGCAGCGTAATGACTAGCGGGGGAAATGAGCAGTTCTTC
TRBV6-5	TRBJ2-3	.	TRBD2	CASSRGLAGGGTQYF	TGTGCCAGCAGCCGAGGACTAGCGGGAGGGGGAACGCAGTATTTT
TRBV6-6	TRBJ2-1	.	TRBD2	CASSPHRGGRVYNEQFF	TGTGCCAGCAGTCCCCATCGGGGGGGGAGGGTCTACAATGAGCAGTTCTTC
TRBV1	TRBJ2-7	.	.	CTSSQEERLGRVNEQYF	TGCACCAGCAGCCAAGAGGAAAGGCTCGGCAGGGTTAACGAGCAGTACTTC
TRBV28	TRBJ1-3	.	.	CASSLGGYSGNTIYF	TGTGCCAGCAGTTTAGGGGGCTACTCTGGAAACACCATATATTTT
TRBV25-1	TRBJ2-2	.	.	CASSEFGTSGTYTGELFF	TGTGCCAGCAGTGAATTTGGAACCAGCGGGACATACACCGGGGAGCTGTTTTTT
TRBV28	TRBJ2-7	once	TRBD1	CASSGGGQGSYEQYF	TGTGCCAGCAGTGGGGGGGGACAGGGCTCCTACGAGCAGTACTTC
TRBV2	TRBJ2-5	.	TRBD2	CASSENRLAGGGETQYF	TGTGCCAGCAGTGAAAACAGACTAGCGGGAGGAGGAGAGACCCAGTACTTC
TRBV28	TRBJ2-1	.	TRBD1	CATGTGVVGGQFF	TGCGCAACCGGGACAGGGGTAGTCGGGGGGCAGTTCTTC
TRBV2	TRBJ2-7	.	.	CASSEEAGGYEQYF	TGTGCCAGCAGTGAAGAGGCAGGAGGCTACGAGCAGTACTTC
TRBV24-1	TRBJ2-2	.	TRBD1	CATSDSRQGNTGELFF	TGTGCCACCAGTGATTCCCGACAGGGAAACACCGGGGAGCTGTTTTTT
TRBV5-4	TRBJ2-3	.	TRBD2	CASSHGGSGRAGTDTQYF	TGTGCCAGCAGCCACGGCGGTAGCGGGAGGGCGGGCACAGATACGCAGTATTTT
TRBV28	TRBJ1-1	once	.	CASSWVGPNTEAFF	TGTGCCAGCAGTTGGGTAGGACCGAACACTGAAGCTTTCTTT
TRBV28	TRBJ2-7	.	.	CASNVLGGRGSYEQYF	TGTGCCAGCAACGTTTTGGGGGGGCGAGGCTCCTACGAGCAGTACTTC
TRBV30	TRBJ1-5	.	.	CAWSGRGEQPQHF	TGTGCCTGGAGTGGGAGGGGGGAACAGCCCCAGCATTTT
TRBV27	TRBJ2-1	.	TRBD2	CASSLPGLAPHNEQFF	TGTGCCAGCAGTTTACCCGGACTAGCACCCCACAATGAGCAGTTCTTC
TRBV19	TRBJ2-5	.	.	CASSISSGRETQYF	TGTGCCAGTAGTATTTCTTCAGGGCGGGAGACCCAGTACTTC
TRBV5-4	TRBJ1-3	.	TRBD1	CASSLARTGGGNTIYF	TGTGCCAGCAGCTTGGCTAGGACAGGGGGAGGAAACACCATATATTTT
TRBV5-4	TRBJ2-7	.	TRBD2	CASSLELAASYEQYF	TGTGCCAGCAGCTTGGAACTAGCGGCATCCTACGAGCAGTACTTC
TRBV24-1	TRBJ2-3	.	TRBD1	CATSDHGQGTTDTQYF	TGTGCCACCAGTGACCACGGACAGGGAACCACAGATACGCAGTATTTT
TRBV28	TRBJ2-7	.	.	CASRAGERRRGEQYF	TGTGCCAGCAGGGCCGGGGAGCGGAGAAGGGGCGAGCAGTACTTC
TRBV30	TRBJ1-4	.	.	CAWSVLGQRTTNEKLFF	TGTGCCTGGAGTGTACTTGGACAGCGCACAACTAATGAAAAACTGTTTTTT
TRBV15	TRBJ2-1	.	TRBD2	CATSRGREGNEQFF	TGTGCCACCAGCAGGGGGAGGGAGGGCAATGAGCAGTTCTTC
TRBV28	TRBJ1-1	.	TRBD1	CASSDREPSGEAFF	TGTGCCAGCAGTGACAGGGAACCCAGTGGTGAGGCTTTCTTT
TRBV6-5	TRBJ2-1	few	TRBD1	CASSPDRGGYNEQFF	TGTGCCAGCAGTCCGGACAGGGGCGGCTACAATGAGCAGTTCTTC
TRBV4-1	TRBJ1-3	.	.	CASSQTRGGPPGTIYF	TGCGCCAGCAGCCAAACTCGTGGGGGTCCCCCCGGCACCATATATTTT
TRBV19	TRBJ1-3	.	.	CASSIRSGNTIYF	TGTGCCAGTAGTATCCGATCTGGAAACACCATATATTTT
TRBV5-1	TRBJ1-5	.	.	CASSLVGGPDQPQHF	TGCGCCAGCAGCTTGGTGGGGGGGCCTGATCAGCCCCAGCATTTT
TRBV29-1	TRBJ2-2	.	.	CSVEVPTGELFF	TGCAGCGTTGAAGTCCCCACCGGGGAGCTGTTTTTT
TRBV5-1	TRBJ2-1	.	.	CASSPILARDNEQFF	TGCGCCAGCAGCCCCATACTAGCAAGGGACAATGAGCAGTTCTTC
TRBV24-1	TRBJ2-7	.	.	CATSDSRVSGEQYF	TGTGCCACCAGTGATTCCAGGGTTAGTGGCGAGCAGTACTTC
TRBV30	TRBJ2-5	.	.	CASRQAGIETQYF	TGTGCCTCACGACAGGCTGGGATAGAGACCCAGTACTTC
TRBV5-6	TRBJ1-5	.	.	CATQGQPQHF	TGTGCCACCCAGGGTCAGCCCCAGCATTTT
TRBV19	TRBJ1-5	once	.	CASSILAPRQASNQPQHF	TGTGCCAGTAGTATATTGGCCCCACGACAGGCTAGCAATCAGCCCCAGCATTTT
TRBV27	TRBJ1-4	.	.	CASTQRMGGEKLFF	TGTGCCAGCACCCAGCGGATGGGTGGTGAAAAACTGTTTTTT
TRBV10-3	TRBJ2-7	.	.	CAIGLSYEQYF	TGTGCCATCGGCCTATCCTACGAGCAGTACTTC
TRBV2	TRBJ2-1	.	.	CASSVREASYNEQFF	TGTGCCAGCAGTGTAAGGGAGGCGTCCTACAATGAGCAGTTCTTC
TRBV9	TRBJ1-2	.	.	CASSVGTDPNYGYTF	TGTGCCAGCAGCGTAGGGACAGACCCTAACTATGGCTACACCTTC
TRBV28	TRBJ1-2	.	.	CASSFRGGGYTF	TGTGCCAGCAGTTTTAGAGGGGGGGGCTACACCTTC
TRBV6-5	TRBJ1-4	.	TRBD1	CASRQGTNEKLFF	TGTGCCAGTCGACAGGGAACTAATGAAAAACTGTTTTTT
TRBV5-4	TRBJ2-2	.	.	CASSLVSRNTGELFF	TGTGCCAGCAGCTTGGTCTCGCGGAATACCGGGGAGCTGTTTTTT
TRBV7-2	TRBJ1-2	.	TRBD1	CASSLGTGTYGYTF	TGTGCCAGCAGCCTCGGGACAGGGACGTATGGCTACACCTTC